The 20 T cell receptor beta chains presented below share a single source sample, sequenced in a study of human T cells and chemical hapten exposure. The time point: patch test 2, 6 weeks after DPC sensitization. The sample's treatment: therapeutic diphenylcyclopropenone sensitization with weekly scalp DPC. TCRdb ran MiXCR on the RACE reads and lists one entry per CDR3 protein. The sample contains about 400,000 distinct CDR3 sequences, more than 5% of which appear only once. Here the sequenced sample was whole blood, taken in connection with sensitization to the hapten diphenylcyclopropenone (DPC). These TCRs come from a woman younger than 30 with alopecia areata. Some clones in this sample may be carry-over from other donors' samples.

The chain has TRBV5-6 and TRBJ2-1; a weak D match, TRBD2 (5 bases). Trimming pared 9 bases from V and 1 base from J, leaving 11 bases between. Looked up from germline, CDR1 is SGHDT and CDR2 is YYEEEE. The CDR3 is 13 amino acids. The CDR3 spells CATTSGSYNEQFF. CDR3 bases: TGTGCCACCACTTCGGGATCCTACAATGAGCAGTTCTTC.

This clonotype was detected only a few times. The chain links TRBV14 to TRBJ1-1; D not certain. The CDR3 spans 13 residues. Per germline, CDR1 SGHDN and CDR2 FVKESK. V was shortened by 4 bases and J by 4 bases, with 10 bases between the two germline ends. The CDR3 loop reads CASSRLRGTEAFF. CDR3 DNA sequence: TGTGCCAGCAGCCGCCTGCGGGGCACTGAAGCTTTCTTT.

Ten or more counts support this clonotype. The rearrangement joins TRBV11-2 to TRBJ1-5, with D hard to call. Between the trimmed V and J ends, which lost 5 bases and 5 bases, there was a span of 10 bases. Germline V gene sequence: CDR1 SGHAT, CDR2 FQNNGV. The CDR3 is 13 residues long. CDR3 DNA: TGTGCCAGCAGCCACCGTACCGATCAGCCCCAGCATTTT. Protein: CASSHRTDQPQHF.

The CDR3: CASSSSLGTDTQYF. In DNA, the CDR3 is TGTGCCAGCAGCTCTAGCTTGGGGACAGATACGCAGTATTTT. The V call is TRBV6-2 or TRBV6-3, the J call TRBJ2-3, with a tentative D call TRBD2 (5 bases). V gave up 6 bases and J gave up 3 bases, with 13 bases separating them. This CDR3 comprises 14 residues. From germline, CDR1 is MNHEY and CDR2 SVGEGT.

In its sample, this clonotype was seen a few times. This sequence joins TRBV15 and TRBJ2-3; TRBD2 aligns across 10 bases. J was trimmed by 5 bases and V by 5 bases; bases with no gene match: 10. The CDR3 covers 16 residues. CDR1 LNHNV and CDR2 YYDKDF come from the germline V gene (reference sequence). CDR3: CATSRTLAGGGDTQYF. The CDR3 DNA follows: TGTGCCACCAGCCGAACCTTAGCGGGGGGTGGAGATACGCAGTATTTT. Full variable domain (remainder filled in from reference TRBV15 and TRBJ2-3): DAMVIQNPRYQVTQFGKPVTLSCSQTLNHNVMYWYQQKSSQAPKLLFHYYDKDFNNEADTPDNFQSRRPNTSFCFLDIRSPGLGDTAMYLCATSRTLAGGGDTQYFGPGTRLTVL.

The chain employs TRBV12-3 or TRBV12-4 and TRBJ2-3; a weak D match, TRBD2 (5 bases). The V end lost 2 bases, the J end lost 3 bases, and 12 bases lay between the germline ends. The CDR3 sequence is 15 residues long. CDR3 sequence reads: CASSLLVEGTDTQYF. The CDR3 bases are TGTGCCAGCAGTTTACTAGTAGAGGGTACAGATACGCAGTATTTT.

The rearrangement uses TRBV12-3 or TRBV12-4 and TRBJ2-1, with a possible D match to TRBD2 (5 bases). The CDR3 loop spans 13 amino acids. Trimming took off 8 bases at V and 3 bases at J, with 11 bases between the two ends. The CDR3: CASWAGIYNEQFF. The CDR3 nucleotides read TGTGCCAGCTGGGCCGGGATCTACAATGAGCAGTTCTTC.

This clonotype came up many times. This chain joins TRBV7-8 and TRBJ2-1, with D perhaps being TRBD1 or TRBD2 (5 bases each). The CDR3 is made up of 17 amino acids. Germline V gene sequence: CDR1 SGHVS, CDR2 FQNEAQ. Trimming pared 0 bases from V and 0 bases from J, leaving 12 bases between. The CDR3 reads CASSLAGGTSSYNEQFF. The CDR3 DNA is TGTGCCAGCAGCTTAGCTGGGGGAACAAGCTCCTACAATGAGCAGTTCTTC.

This chain links TRBV10-3 with TRBJ2-3; 9 nucleotides align to TRBD1. Per germline, CDR1 ENHRY and CDR2 SYGVKD. With 6 bases clipped from V and 3 bases from J, the junction kept 4 bases outside the gene matches. This CDR3 comprises 14 residues. This CDR3 reads CAIRGTGRTDTQYF. The CDR3 DNA reads TGTGCCATCAGGGGGACAGGGAGGACAGATACGCAGTATTTT.

This clonotype was counted only a few times. This chain's CDR3 is CASSFGSGELFF. The CDR3 DNA sequence: TGTGCCAGCAGTTTTGGGTCCGGGGAGCTGTTTTTT. The rearrangement joins TRBV12-3 or TRBV12-4 to TRBJ2-2, with unresolved D. Trimming left V 3 bases short and J 6 bases short, with 5 bases between. The CDR3 has 12 amino acids.

This clonotype was counted many times. The chain recombines TRBV29-1 with TRBJ1-1; TRBD1 matches 8 bases. Per the germline V gene, CDR1 is SQVTM and CDR2 is ANQGSEA. J gave up 5 bases and V 7 bases, and 9 bases lay outside the gene matches. The CDR3 is 13 amino acids. Written as DNA, the CDR3 is TGCAGCGCAGACAGGGGTGAAAGGACTGAAGCTTTCTTT. This sequence encodes CSADRGERTEAFF.

V usage is TRBV3-1 and J usage is TRBJ2-2; D gene uncertain. CDR1 and CDR2 from the germline V gene are LGHDT and YNNKEL (reference sequence). The length of the CDR3 is 14 residues. V was cut by 1 base and J by 3 bases, with 6 bases left in between. CDR3 amino acids: CASSQGVHTGELFF. In DNA, the CDR3 is TGTGCCAGCAGCCAAGGAGTTCACACCGGGGAGCTGTTTTTT.

With respect to this clonotype: This may be a read error, as it is one base from a much larger clone. The CDR3 DNA reads TGTGCCAGCAGCGGGCCGGGACAGAATAATTCACCCCACCACTTT. Protein: CASSGPGQNNSPHHF. V is TRBV9 and J is TRBJ1-6; 7 positions agree with TRBD1. Per the germline V gene, CDR1 is SGDLS and CDR2 is YYNGEE. The CDR3 loop spans 15 amino acids.

In this sample, this clonotype turned up many times. This CDR3 reads CASIEGRQPQHF. CDR3 DNA: TGTGCCAGCATTGAGGGTAGGCAGCCCCAGCATTTT. The chain combines TRBV9 with TRBJ1-5; D is uncertain. Between the trimmed V and J ends, which lost 6 bases and 7 bases, there was a span of 11 bases. The germline gives CDR1 SGDLS, CDR2 YYNGEE. CDR3 length equals 12 residues.

The chain has TRBV6-2 or TRBV6-3 and TRBJ2-7; 7 nucleotides line up with TRBD2. The V and J ends lost 2 bases and 2 bases, in that order; junction bases with no gene match: 6. The CDR3 has 15 amino acids. Germline assignment: CDR1 MNHEY and CDR2 SVGEGT. This chain's CDR3 is CASSYGGGAAYEQYF. In DNA form, the CDR3 reads TGTGCCAGCAGTTACGGCGGGGGAGCAGCCTACGAGCAGTACTTC.

In its sample, this clonotype was seen a few times. The CDR3 nucleotides are TGTGCCAGCACTATACAGGGGGCAGGGAACACTGAAGCTTTCTTT. It encodes CASTIQGAGNTEAFF. The chain combines TRBV2 with TRBJ1-1; 9 nucleotides align to TRBD1. The CDR3 runs to 15 residues. The V and J ends lost 7 bases and 1 base, in that order; junction bases with no gene match: 7. Germline CDR1 and CDR2: SNHLY and FYNNEI.

There are many counts of this clonotype. The gene calls are TRBV2 and TRBJ1-5; D perhaps matches TRBD1 (5 bases). V was clipped by 0 bases and J by 6 bases, with 6 bases between them. Germline CDR1 is SNHLY and CDR2 is FYNNEI. The CDR3 is 13 amino acids. DNA for the CDR3: TGTGCCAGCAGTGAAGCTAGGGGTCAGCCCCAGCATTTT. Protein sequence: CASSEARGQPQHF.

In its sample, this clonotype was seen many times. The chain has TRBV6-6 and TRBJ1-1; TRBD1 agrees at 7 bases. CDR1 and CDR2 (germline): MNHNY, SVGAGI (reference sequence). The CDR3 extends over 15 amino acids. With 2 bases clipped from V and 4 bases from J, the junction kept 7 bases outside the gene matches. CDR3 protein: CASSYPERGPTEAFF. The CDR3 DNA is TGTGCCAGCAGTTACCCGGAGAGGGGGCCCACTGAAGCTTTCTTT.

This clonotype has at least ten counts. The chain joins TRBV5-1 to TRBJ1-1; TRBD1 matches at 7 bases. Germline trimming cut 2 bases from V and 5 bases from J; bases unmatched to any gene: 9. The germline V gene encodes CDR1 SGHRS and CDR2 YFSETQ. CDR3 length: 15 amino acids. The CDR3 region has the DNA TGCGCCAGCAGCTTACAGGGGCAGGCGAGGACTGAAGCTTTCTTT. Protein product: CASSLQGQARTEAFF.

This clonotype occurred a few times. The chain has TRBV27 and TRBJ1-1; D possibly corresponds to TRBD1 (5 bases). The CDR3 has 16 residues. CDR1 and CDR2 (germline): MNHEY, SMNVEV (reference sequence). V lost 3 bases and J lost 0, with 14 bases in between. CDR3 amino acids: CASSLKKGLMNTEAFF. CDR3 DNA: TGTGCCAGCAGTTTGAAGAAGGGACTTATGAACACTGAAGCTTTCTTT.